This T cell receptor (beta chain) was profiled in a study of blood T cell repertoires in COVID-19. Study information: COVID-19 samples from acute and convalescent phases originated in the United States, Italy and Spain. In each case, the material was cDNA or gDNA derived from T cells, B-cell-depleted T cells, or PBMCs.

A few counts support this clone. Followed over time, Seattle patients had been enrolled while infection was active. Original data processing: Amplifying reference gene primers gave estimates of nucleated cell counts. Assay used: immunoSEQ multiplex PCR; TCRdb lists only in-frame clones, some missing. That table furnishes V, J and clone size, whereas the DNA furnished D and trimming. The sample has fewer than 600,000 clones; roughly 89% are singletons. The receptor was isolated from a man between 18 and 29 years old with COVID-19, enrolled during active disease. Sequences were obtained from peripheral blood.

CDR3 DNA sequence: TGCGCCAGCAGCTTCGGGACAGGGGAAGGACAGCCCCAGCATTTT. Its protein product is CASSFGTGEGQPQHF. V usage is TRBV5-1 and J usage is TRBJ1-5; 10 nucleotides agree with TRBD1. The CDR3 has 15 residues. V trimming: 2 bases; J trimming: 7 bases; junction bases outside the gene matches: 6. Germline lookup yields CDR1 SGHRS and CDR2 YFSETQ.